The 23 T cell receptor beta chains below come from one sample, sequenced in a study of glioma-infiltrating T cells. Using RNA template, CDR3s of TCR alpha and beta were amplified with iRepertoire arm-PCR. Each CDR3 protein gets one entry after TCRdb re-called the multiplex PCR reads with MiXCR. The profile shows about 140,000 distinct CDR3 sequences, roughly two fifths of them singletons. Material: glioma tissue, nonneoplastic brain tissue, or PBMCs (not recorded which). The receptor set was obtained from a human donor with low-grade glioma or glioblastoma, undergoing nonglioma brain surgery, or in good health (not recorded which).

The CDR3 is CSVETGGNLQETQYF. Written as DNA, the CDR3 is TGCAGCGTTGAGACAGGGGGAAACCTTCAAGAGACCCAGTACTTC. This chain joins TRBV29-1 and TRBJ2-5; 9 nucleotides match TRBD1. The V segment lost 3 bases and the J segment 2 bases; nucleotides outside the gene matches: 7. The germline CDR1 and CDR2 sequences are SQVTM and ANQGSEA. The CDR3 is 15 residues long.

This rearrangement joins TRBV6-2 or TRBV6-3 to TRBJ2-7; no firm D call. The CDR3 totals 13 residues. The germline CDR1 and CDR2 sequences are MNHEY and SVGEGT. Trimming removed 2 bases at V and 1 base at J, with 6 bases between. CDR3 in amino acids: CASSYRGSYEQYF. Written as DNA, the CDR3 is TGTGCCAGCAGTTACCGTGGGTCCTACGAGCAGTACTTC.

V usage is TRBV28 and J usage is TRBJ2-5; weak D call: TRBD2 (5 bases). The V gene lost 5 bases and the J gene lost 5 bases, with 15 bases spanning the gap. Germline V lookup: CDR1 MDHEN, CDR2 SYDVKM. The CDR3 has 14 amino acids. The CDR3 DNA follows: TGTGCCAGCAGTAACTCAGGTGGCGGGGAGACCCAGTACTTC. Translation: CASSNSGGGETQYF.

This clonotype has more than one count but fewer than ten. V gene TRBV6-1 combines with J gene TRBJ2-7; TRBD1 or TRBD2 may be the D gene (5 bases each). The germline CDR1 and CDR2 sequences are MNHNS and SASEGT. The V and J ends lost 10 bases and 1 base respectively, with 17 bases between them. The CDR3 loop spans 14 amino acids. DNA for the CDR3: TGTGCCACCCAGCGTTCGGGGCCTTCCTACGAGCAGTACTTC. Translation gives CATQRSGPSYEQYF.

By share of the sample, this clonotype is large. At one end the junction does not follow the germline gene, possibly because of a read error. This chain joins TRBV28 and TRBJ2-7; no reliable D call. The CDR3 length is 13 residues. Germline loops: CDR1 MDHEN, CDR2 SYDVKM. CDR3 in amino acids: CRSGPPNDYEQYF. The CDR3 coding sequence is TGCCGATCGGGCCCCCCGAATGACTACGAGCAGTACTTC.

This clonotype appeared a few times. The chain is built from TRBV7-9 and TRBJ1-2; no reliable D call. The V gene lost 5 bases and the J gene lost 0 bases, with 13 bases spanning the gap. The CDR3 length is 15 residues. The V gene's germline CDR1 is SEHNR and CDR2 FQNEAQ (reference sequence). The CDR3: CASSPRRFANYGYTF. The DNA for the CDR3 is TGTGCCAGCAGCCCAAGGAGGTTCGCTAACTATGGCTACACCTTC.

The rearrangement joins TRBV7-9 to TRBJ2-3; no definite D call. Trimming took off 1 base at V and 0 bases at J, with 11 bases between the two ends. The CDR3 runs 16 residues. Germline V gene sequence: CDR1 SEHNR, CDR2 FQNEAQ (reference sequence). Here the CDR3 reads CASSLGSPSSTDTQYF. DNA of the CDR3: TGTGCCAGCAGCTTAGGTAGTCCCTCCAGCACAGATACGCAGTATTTT.

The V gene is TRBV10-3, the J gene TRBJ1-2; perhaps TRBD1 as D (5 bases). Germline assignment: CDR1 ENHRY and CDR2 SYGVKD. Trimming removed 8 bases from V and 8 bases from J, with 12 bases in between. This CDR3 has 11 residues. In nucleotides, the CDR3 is TGTGCCATCCTGGGGCAGTACGGCTACACCTTC. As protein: CAILGQYGYTF.

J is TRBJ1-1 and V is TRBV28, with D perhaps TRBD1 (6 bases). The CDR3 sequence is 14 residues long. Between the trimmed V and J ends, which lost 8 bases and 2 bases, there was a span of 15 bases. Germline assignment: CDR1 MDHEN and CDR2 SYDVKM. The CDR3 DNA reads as TGTGCCAGCGTTCCCGGGGGGCGCAACACTGAAGCTTTCTTT. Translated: CASVPGGRNTEAFF.

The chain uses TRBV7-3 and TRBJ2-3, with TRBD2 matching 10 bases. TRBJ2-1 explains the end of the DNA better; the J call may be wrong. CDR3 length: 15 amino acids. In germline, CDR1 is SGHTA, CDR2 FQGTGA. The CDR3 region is CASSPSGGGYNEQFF. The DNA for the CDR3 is TGTGCCAGCAGCCCAAGCGGGGGGGGCTACAATGAGCAGTTCTTC.

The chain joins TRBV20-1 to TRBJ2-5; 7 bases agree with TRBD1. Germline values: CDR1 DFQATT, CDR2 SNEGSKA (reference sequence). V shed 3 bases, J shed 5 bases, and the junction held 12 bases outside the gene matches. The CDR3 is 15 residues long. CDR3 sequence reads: CSASPLRGRGETQYF. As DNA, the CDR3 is TGCAGTGCTAGTCCGCTTAGGGGGCGAGGGGAGACCCAGTACTTC.

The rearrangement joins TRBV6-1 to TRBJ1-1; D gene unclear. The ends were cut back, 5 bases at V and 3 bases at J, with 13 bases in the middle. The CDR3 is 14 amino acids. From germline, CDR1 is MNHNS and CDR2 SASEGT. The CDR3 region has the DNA TGTGCCAGCAGTCGGTCGCTCGAGTACACTGAAGCTTTCTTT. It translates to CASSRSLEYTEAFF.

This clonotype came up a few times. The CDR3 loop is CASSLTADTQYF. CDR3 nucleotides: TGTGCCAGCAGTTTGACAGCGGATACGCAGTATTTT. The chain is built from TRBV28 and TRBJ2-3; TRBD1 might be the D (5 bases). Per germline, CDR1 MDHEN and CDR2 SYDVKM. The CDR3 extends over 12 amino acids. Trimming took off 3 bases at V and 6 bases at J, with 7 bases between the two ends. Full variable domain (rest looked up from reference TRBV28 and TRBJ2-3): DVKVTQSSRYLVKRTGEKVFLECVQDMDHENMFWYRQDPGLGLRLIYFSYDVKMKEKGDIPEGYSVSREKKERFSLILESASTNQTSMYLCASSLTADTQYFGPGTRLTVL.

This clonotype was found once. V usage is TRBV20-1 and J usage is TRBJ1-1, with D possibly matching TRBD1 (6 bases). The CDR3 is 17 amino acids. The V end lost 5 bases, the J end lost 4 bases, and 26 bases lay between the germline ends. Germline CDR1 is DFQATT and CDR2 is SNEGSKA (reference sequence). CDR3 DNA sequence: TGCAGTGCTGACGGATGGAGTAGGGGGGCGCGTAGCACTGAAGCTTTCTTT. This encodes CSADGWSRGARSTEAFF.

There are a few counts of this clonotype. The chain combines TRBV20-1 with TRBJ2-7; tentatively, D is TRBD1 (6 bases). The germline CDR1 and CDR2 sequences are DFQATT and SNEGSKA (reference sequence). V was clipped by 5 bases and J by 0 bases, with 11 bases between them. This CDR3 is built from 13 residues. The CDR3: CSAVRGHSYEQYF. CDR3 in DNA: TGCAGTGCTGTCCGGGGACACTCCTACGAGCAGTACTTC.

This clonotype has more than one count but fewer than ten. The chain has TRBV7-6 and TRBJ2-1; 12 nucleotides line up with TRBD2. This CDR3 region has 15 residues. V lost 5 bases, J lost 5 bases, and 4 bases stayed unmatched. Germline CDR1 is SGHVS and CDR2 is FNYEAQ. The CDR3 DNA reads TGTGCCAGCAGCAGGACTAGCGGGATTGACAATGAGCAGTTCTTC. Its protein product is CASSRTSGIDNEQFF. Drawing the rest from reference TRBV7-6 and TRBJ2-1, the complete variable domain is GAGVSQSPRYKVTKRGQDVALRCDPISGHVSLYWYRQALGQGPEFLTYFNYEAQQDKSGLPNDRFSAERPEGSISTLTIQRTEQRDSAMYRCASSRTSGIDNEQFFGPGTRLTVL.

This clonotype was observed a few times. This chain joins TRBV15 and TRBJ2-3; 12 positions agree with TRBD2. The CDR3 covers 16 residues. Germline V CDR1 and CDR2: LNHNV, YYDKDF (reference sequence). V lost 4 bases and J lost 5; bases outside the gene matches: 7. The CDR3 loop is CATSIRLAGALDTQYF. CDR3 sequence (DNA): TGTGCCACCAGCATAAGACTAGCGGGAGCCCTAGATACGCAGTATTTT.

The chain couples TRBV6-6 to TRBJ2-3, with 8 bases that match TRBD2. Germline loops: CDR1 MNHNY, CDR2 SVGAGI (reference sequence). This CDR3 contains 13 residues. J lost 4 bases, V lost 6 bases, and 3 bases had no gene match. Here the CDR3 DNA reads TGTGCCAGCAGCGGGGGGGCCGCAGATACGCAGTATTTT. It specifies CASSGGAADTQYF.

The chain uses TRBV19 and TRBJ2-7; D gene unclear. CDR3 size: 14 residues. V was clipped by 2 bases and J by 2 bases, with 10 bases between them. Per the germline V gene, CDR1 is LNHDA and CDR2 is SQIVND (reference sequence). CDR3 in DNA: TGTGCCAGTAGTATAACCGGGCCCGCCTACGAGCAGTACTTC. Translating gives CASSITGPAYEQYF.

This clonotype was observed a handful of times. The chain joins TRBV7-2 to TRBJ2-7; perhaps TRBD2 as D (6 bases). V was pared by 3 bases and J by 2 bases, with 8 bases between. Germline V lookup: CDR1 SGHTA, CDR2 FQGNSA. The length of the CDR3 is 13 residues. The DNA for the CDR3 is TGTGCCAGCAGCTTGCGGGAAACCTACGAGCAGTACTTC. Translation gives CASSLRETYEQYF.

The CDR3 nucleotides read TGCAGTGCTGAATCTCGGTTAGGGATCGCGTACACTGAAGCTTTCTTT. It translates to CSAESRLGIAYTEAFF. This rearrangement joins TRBV20-1 to TRBJ1-1; no definite D call. Trimming removed 5 bases at V and 3 bases at J, with 22 bases between. The germline V gene has CDR1 DFQATT and CDR2 SNEGSKA (reference sequence). This CDR3 has 16 amino acids.

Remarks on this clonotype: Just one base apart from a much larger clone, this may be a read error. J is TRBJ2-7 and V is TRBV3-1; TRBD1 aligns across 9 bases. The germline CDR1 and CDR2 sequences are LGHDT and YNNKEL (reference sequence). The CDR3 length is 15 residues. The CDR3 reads CAGSQVDRGSSEQYF. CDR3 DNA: TGTGCCGGCAGCCAAGTGGACAGGGGTTCCTCCGAGCAGTACTTC.

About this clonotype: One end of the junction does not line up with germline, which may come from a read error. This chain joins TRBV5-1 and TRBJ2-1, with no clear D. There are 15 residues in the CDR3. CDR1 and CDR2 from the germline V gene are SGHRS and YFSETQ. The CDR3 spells CARSSIDLEDNEQFF. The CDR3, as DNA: TGCGCCCGCAGCTCAATTGACCTGGAAGACAATGAGCAGTTCTTC.